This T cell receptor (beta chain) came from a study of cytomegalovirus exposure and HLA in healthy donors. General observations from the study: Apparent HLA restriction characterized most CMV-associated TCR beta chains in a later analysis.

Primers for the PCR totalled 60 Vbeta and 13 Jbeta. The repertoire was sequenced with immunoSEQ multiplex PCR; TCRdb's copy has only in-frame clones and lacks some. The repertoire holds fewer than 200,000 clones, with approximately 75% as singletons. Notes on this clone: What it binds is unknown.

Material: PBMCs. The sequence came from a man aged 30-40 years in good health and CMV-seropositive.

In DNA form, the CDR3 reads TGTGCCAGTAGCGGACAGGGGCCGTCCTACGAGCAGTACTTC. This translates into CASSGQGPSYEQYF. The chain links TRBV19 to TRBJ2-7; 9 nucleotides line up with TRBD1. This CDR3 has 14 amino acids. V dropped 6 bases and J dropped 1; count of bases not matched to a gene: 4. The germline V gene has CDR1 LNHDA and CDR2 SQIVND (reference sequence).